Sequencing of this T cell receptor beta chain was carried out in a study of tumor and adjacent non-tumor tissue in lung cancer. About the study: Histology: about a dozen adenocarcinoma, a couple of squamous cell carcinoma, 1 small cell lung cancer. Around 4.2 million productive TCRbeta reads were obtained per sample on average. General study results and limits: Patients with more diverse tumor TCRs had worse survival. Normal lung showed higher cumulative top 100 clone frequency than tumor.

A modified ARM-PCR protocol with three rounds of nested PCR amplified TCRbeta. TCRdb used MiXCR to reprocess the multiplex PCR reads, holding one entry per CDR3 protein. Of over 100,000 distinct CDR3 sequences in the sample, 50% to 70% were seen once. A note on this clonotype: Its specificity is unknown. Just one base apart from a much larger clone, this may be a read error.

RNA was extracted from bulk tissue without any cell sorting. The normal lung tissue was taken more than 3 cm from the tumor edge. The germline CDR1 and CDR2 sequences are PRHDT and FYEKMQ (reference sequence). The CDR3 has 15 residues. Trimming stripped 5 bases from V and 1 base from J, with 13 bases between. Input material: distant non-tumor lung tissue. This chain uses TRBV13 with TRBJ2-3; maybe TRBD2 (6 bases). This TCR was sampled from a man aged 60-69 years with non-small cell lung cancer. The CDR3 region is CASSVGTGGTDTQYF. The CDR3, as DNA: TGTGCCAGCAGCGTCGGGACTGGCGGCACAGATACGCAGTATTTT. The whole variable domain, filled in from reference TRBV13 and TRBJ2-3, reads AAGVIQSPRHLIKEKRETATLKCYPIPRHDTVYWYQQGPGQDPQFLISFYEKMQSDKGSIPDRFSAQQFSDYHSELNMSSLELGDSALYFCASSVGTGGTDTQYFGPGTRLTVL.